This TCR beta chain emerged from a study of blood T cells in healthy people across ages (dated by TCRdb to the mid-2010s). About the study as a whole: In model experiments, roughly one uniquely barcoded TCR beta cDNA molecule per two T cells was captured by template switching. To track age-related changes in TCR beta repertoire diversity, the study relied on deep sequencing normalized with unique cDNA molecular identifiers. The donors were split into four age groups: young (average roughly 15 years), middle-aged (39), aged (over 55) and long-lived (approximately 80). To avoid experimental bias, donors of different ages were spread randomly across the sequencing lanes. Using the same blood draw, the study looked at two additional independent replicas of 1 million unique cDNA reads for two donors, one aged 18 to 29 and the other aged 80 or older.

Libraries were made using 5' RACE. Sequenced on an Illumina HiSeq 2500. A second about 6 to 11 cycle PCR used a sample-barcoded 5' primer and a J-beta primer mix. Each TCR beta cDNA molecule received a unique molecular identifier from a template-switch 5' adaptor carrying 12 random nucleotides. At least 3 million CDR3-containing paired-end reads were obtained from each sample. First-strand cDNA was synthesized from all RNA with the Mint cDNA synthesis kit, primed by a TRBC-specific oligonucleotide. Following uracil-DNA glycosylase treatment, all cDNA underwent a first 18-cycle PCR with the universal primers M1SS and BC2_uni_R. Regarding the original processing steps: For normalization, 1 million high-quality reads were randomly selected from each sample, with every read carrying a distinct molecular identifier. Instead of being binned into consensus sequences, reads that shared molecular identifiers were thrown out. MiTCR, set to a Q25 quality threshold and the strictest error-elimination algorithm, was used for CDR3 identification, clonotype clustering and error correction. A nonparametric unseen species model with Euler transformation was used to estimate a lower bound on total TCR beta diversity. TCRdb reanalyzed the raw reads on its own, using fastp at Q25 for trimming and MiXCR for clone calling, and kept in-frame beta chains. Here each entry gathers all rows of one CDR3 protein and keeps the most common genes and DNA. TCRdb's processing, not the authors', yielded these V and J calls. Recorded for this sample are about 700,000 distinct CDR3 sequences; about 34% of them occurred a single time. Approximately 15% of the sample is in the top ten clones.

Donors were approximately 42 systemically healthy Caucasian individuals from Russia aged roughly 6 to 100 years. Approximately 9.7 milliliters of peripheral blood were drawn from each donor into EDTA-treated Vacutainer tubes. PBMCs were isolated by Ficoll-Paque density-gradient centrifugation, with at least 7 million obtained per sample. Total RNA, at least 6 micrograms per sample, was extracted from PBMCs with Trizol reagent. For every donor, flow cytometry on a PBMC aliquot measured the percentage of naive CD45RAhigh/CD27high T cells. General study outcomes and caveats: As age increased, observed TCR beta diversity per million T cells dropped in a roughly linear way, and a significant reduction was already evident by age 40. Estimates of total diversity based on one million sequenced T cells were considered lower bounds and underestimates. The long-lived group showed more naive CD4+ T cells, fewer expanded clones and increased TCR diversity than the aged group, suggesting age selection. Because profiling used bulk unsorted PBMCs, naive and antigen-experienced compartments could not be compared conclusively. The percentage of naive T cells measured by flow cytometry correlated strongly with observed TCR beta diversity. Because donor CMV infection status was unknown, age-related changes in expanded clonotypes were potentially confounded.

The CDR3 holds 16 amino acids from the cysteine to the phenylalanine. Just the 48-base CDR3 DNA is kept, in frame starting at base 1. The germline V gene specifies SGHTA as CDR1 and FQGNSA as CDR2. The V end loses 4 bases and the J end loses 2 bases, and a stretch of 16 bases separates them. This clonotype was counted at least ten times. Its antigen remains unidentified. Base qualities were left out, and no much larger clone turns up one base away. Sequencing input: blood. The sequence derives from a woman of 80 years or more in good health. Donor details come from another sample of the same person, matched by shared clones. The V gene is TRBV7-2 and the J gene is TRBJ2-3; TRBD1 is a weak D gene call, 5 bases matching. The CDR3 protein: CASSSLPGRTTDTQYF. The nucleotide sequence reads TGTGCCAGCAGCTCCCTCCCAGGGCGGACCACAGATACGCAGTATTTT.